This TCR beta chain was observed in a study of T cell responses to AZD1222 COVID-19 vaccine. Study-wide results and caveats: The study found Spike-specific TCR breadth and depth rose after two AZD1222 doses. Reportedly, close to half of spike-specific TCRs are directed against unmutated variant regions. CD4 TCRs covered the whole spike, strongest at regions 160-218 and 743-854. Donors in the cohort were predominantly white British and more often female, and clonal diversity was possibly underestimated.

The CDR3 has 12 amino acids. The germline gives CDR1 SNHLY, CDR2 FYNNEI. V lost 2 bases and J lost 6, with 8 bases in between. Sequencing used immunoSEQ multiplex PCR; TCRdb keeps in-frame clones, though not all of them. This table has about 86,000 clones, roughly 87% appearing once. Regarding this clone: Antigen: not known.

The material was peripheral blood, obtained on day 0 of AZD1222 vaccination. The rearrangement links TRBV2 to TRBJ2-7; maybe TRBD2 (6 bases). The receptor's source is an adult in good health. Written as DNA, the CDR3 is TGTGCCAGCAGTGAAAGGGGAGGCGAGCAGTACTTC. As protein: CASSERGGEQYF.